This TCR beta chain was recorded in a study of glioma-infiltrating T cells. Notes on the study in general: Signature shared blood CDR3 motifs were enriched in low-divergence and depleted in high-divergence patients.

This clonotype occurred a few times. Its cognate antigen is unknown. TCR alpha and beta CDR3 regions were amplified from RNA using iRepertoire nested multiplex PCR. In TCRdb, the multiplex PCR reads were re-called with MiXCR into one record per CDR3 protein. The table has more than 350,000 distinct CDR3 sequences, 41% seen once. Between the trimmed V and J ends, which lost 3 bases and 2 bases, there was a span of 8 bases. CDR3 length: 13 amino acids. Germline CDR1 is SGHTA and CDR2 is FQGNSA. The chain recombines TRBV7-2 with TRBJ2-7; D not certain. Sequenced: glioma tissue, nonneoplastic brain tissue, or PBMCs (not recorded which). The receptor's source is a human donor with low-grade glioma or glioblastoma, undergoing nonglioma brain surgery, or in good health (not recorded which). The chain's CDR3 is CASSLKGAYEQYF. Written as DNA, the CDR3 is TGTGCCAGCAGCTTGAAAGGTGCCTACGAGCAGTACTTC.